The 2 T cell receptor beta chains reported below all come from one sample, sequenced in a study of OX40 agonist ivuxolimab in advanced cancers. Libraries were prepared through the immunoSEQ multiplex PCR assay. The table was pulled from immuneACCESS by TCRdb, which kept in-frame rearrangements only. Such tables lose some clones; where checked, under half of the loss comes from unresolved V genes, and the rest has no known cause. The sample contains fewer than 70,000 clones, roughly four fifths of them found a single time. Roughly 2.1% of the sample is taken by the ten largest. Sample: CD4+ or CD8+ T cells sorted from blood, taken in a trial of the OX40 agonist ivuxolimab. Receptor source: an adult with an advanced solid tumor such as melanoma, head and neck, liver or kidney cancer.

V usage is TRBV27 and J usage is TRBJ1-1, with 9 bases matching TRBD1. Germline assignment: CDR1 MNHEY and CDR2 SMNVEV (reference sequence). V dropped 1 base and J dropped 3; count of bases not matched to a gene: 6. This CDR3 region has 16 residues. In nucleotides, the CDR3 is TGTGCCAGCAGTTTATACAGGGGGCTTTTCTACACTGAAGCTTTCTTT. Protein product: CASSLYRGLFYTEAFF.

This clone was seen only a few times. The J gene is TRBJ1-3, the V gene TRBV29-1, with D hard to call. CDR3 length equals 15 residues. V was pared by 4 bases and J by 0 bases, with 13 bases between. Germline V gives CDR1 SQVTM, CDR2 ANQGSEA. The CDR3 loop reads CSVGGTSNSGNTIYF. CDR3 bases: TGCAGCGTTGGGGGAACATCCAACTCTGGAAACACCATATATTTT.